This T cell receptor beta chain was documented in a study of beta chain features in type 1 diabetes (dated by TCRdb to 2016 to 2019). Background on the whole study: Mean age, gender distribution, total cell number and subset yield did not differ between patients and healthy donors. Across all samples, about 110 million sorted cells were examined, and cell number per subset correlated strongly with RNA yield. The study compared the TCRB repertoires of sorted circulating CD4+ T cell subsets in recently diagnosed type 1 diabetes patients with those in matched healthy donors. Regulatory and stem cell-like memory subsets were isolated from only 8 patients and about 8 healthy donors, whereas naive and central memory subsets came from all 30 or so donors.

There are many counts of this clone. Its antigen is still unknown. No base qualities exist here, and no much larger clone lies one base off it. The CDR3 spans 14 residues, from the cysteine through the phenylalanine. The kept DNA is CDR3 alone, 42 bases in frame from the first base. A distance of 12 bases separates the germline ends of V and J, which lose 6 bases and 1 base respectively. From the germline V gene (reference sequence), CDR1 is MNHEY and CDR2 is SMNVEV. The paper as a whole reports these results and caveats: Because small numbers of individuals were included in the HLA sub-analyses, any influence of HLA type on TCRB rearrangement was left unresolved. Fewer insertions and more nucleotide deletions at VDJ recombination sites were observed in patients with type 1 diabetes, implying thymic rearrangement abnormalities. PCR may preferentially amplify shorter templates, but because patient and control samples were amplified and corrected together, any resulting skew would affect both groups equally. Because cDNA was sequenced instead of genomic DNA, highly expressing activated cells could be over-represented, though the groups showed no difference in activation or CD3 levels. Type 1 diabetes patients showed a moderate but significant shortening of TCRB CDR3 length in all four CD4+ subsets. Naive, central memory and regulatory TCRB repertoires appeared to be more alike among patients than among healthy donors.

The High Capacity cDNA Reverse Transcription Kit was used to reverse transcribe all of the isolated RNA, meaning that expressed TCRB transcripts were what got sequenced. Naive, central memory and regulatory T cell samples underwent deep immunoSEQ sequencing, averaging around 3.6 million total reads per sample. Sorted cells were lysed in RLT buffer and RNA was extracted with DNase-treated RNeasy Micro or Mini kits, depending on cell number. To prevent cross-contamination, every cell subset was processed on its own, while patient and healthy donor samples were processed together. Using the immunoSEQ multiplex PCR, TCRB sequences were amplified from cDNA into 87-bp fragments spanning the CDR3 region. Sequencing of the amplicons was done on the Illumina HiSeq platform. The original pipeline was this. Synthetic template baselines were used to correct PCR bias computationally, reads within Hamming distance 2 were collapsed, and singletons that could not be merged were discarded. By aligning reads against IMGT, V, D and J genes, CDR3 length, and insertions or deletions at six rearrangement sites were assigned. Within each subset, clonotype counts were normalized to sorted cell number, and only after that were true diversity and Gini coefficients computed with the tcR R package. The overlap coefficient, calculated on TCRB nucleotide sequences, was used to quantify repertoire sharing. TCRdb retrieved this table from immuneACCESS and kept in-frame rearrangements only. Not all clones are present; in checked studies, unresolved V genes account for under half, and no reason is known for the remainder. That table furnishes V, J and clone size, whereas the DNA furnished D and trimming. Within this sample are around 320,000 clones, with about 14% of them counted one time only. Over 5.5% of the sample is in the top ten clones.

Each donor gave one peripheral blood draw, averaging approximately 110 mL, which was collected into heparinised tubes. Naive, central memory, regulatory and stem cell-like memory CD4+ T cells were sorted on a BD FACSAria II using a panel including CD45RO, CCR7, CD25, CD127, CD95 and CD27. Purity was above 95% for every sorted population. PBMCs were isolated right away by Lymphoprep density gradient centrifugation and were stained directly, without culture. Samples were stained and sorted in pairs, with one healthy donor and one patient per experiment, so that batch effects were minimized. The chain was built from TRBV27 and TRBJ1-1, with the D gene too uncertain to name. The sequence was obtained from a young man in good health. Sequenced: central memory CD4+ T cells from blood. The bases are TGTGCCAGCAGGGGTTCTGTAGCGAACACTGAAGCTTTCTTT. This translates into CASRGSVANTEAFF.